The 27 T cell receptor beta chains reported below all come from one sample, sequenced in a study of T-cell reconstitution after alpha-beta-depleted transplantation in children. Unique molecular identifiers were incorporated into the prepared TCRbeta library. TCRdb fed the PCR reads into MiXCR, producing one record per CDR3 protein. The sample lists 900,000 or so distinct CDR3 sequences; roughly 15% were seen once. Sample: PBMCs, mostly from graft donor cells, taken 360 days after TCRalphabeta/CD19-depleted stem cell transplant. The receptors come from a male patient younger than 18 who had a stem cell transplant for acute lymphoblastic leukemia, so the T cells may come from the graft donor.

The rearrangement links TRBV12-3 or TRBV12-4 to TRBJ2-5; TRBD1 aligns across 7 bases. This CDR3 has 13 amino acids. V shed 8 bases and J 5 bases; nucleotides not matched to a gene: 8. Written as DNA, the CDR3 is TGTGCCAGCCGCCCGACAGGGATGGAGACCCAGTACTTC. This codes for CASRPTGMETQYF.

This clonotype was picked up a small number of times. This sequence joins TRBV12-3 or TRBV12-4 and TRBJ1-5; 11 nucleotides match TRBD1. CDR3 length: 15 residues. V gave up 6 bases and J gave up 9 bases; unmatched junction bases: 10. The CDR3 here is CASSPRTGGARPQHF. In DNA form, the CDR3 reads TGTGCCAGCAGCCCCCGGACAGGGGGCGCGAGGCCCCAGCATTTT.

This clonotype was seen ten or more times. The chain is built from TRBV29-1 and TRBJ2-3, with 9 bases fitting TRBD2. CDR3 length equals 16 residues. Per the germline V gene, CDR1 is SQVTM and CDR2 is ANQGSEA. V gave up 4 bases and J gave up 4 bases; unmatched junction bases: 12. CDR3 nucleotides: TGCAGCGTTGGGGCCGGGGCGCGGGAGGGCCCAGATACGCAGTATTTT. Protein: CSVGAGAREGPDTQYF.

The genes are TRBV5-1 and TRBJ2-7; D call uncertain. V lost 3 bases, J lost 1 base, and 14 bases lay in between. The CDR3 extends over 15 amino acids. Germline V CDR1 and CDR2: SGHRS, YFSETQ. The CDR3 sequence is CASSSGHSVSYEQYF. For the CDR3, the DNA is TGCGCCAGCAGCTCCGGGCACAGCGTTTCCTACGAGCAGTACTTC.

This clonotype was seen repeatedly, ten times or more. The chain couples TRBV12-3 or TRBV12-4 to TRBJ2-5; 11 positions match TRBD2. V shed 3 bases, J shed 5 bases, and the junction held 8 bases outside the gene matches. The CDR3 is 16 residues long. CDR3 sequence (DNA): TGTGCCAGCAGTTTTGCGCTAGCGGGAGGATCGGAGACCCAGTACTTC. Amino acid sequence: CASSFALAGGSETQYF.

This clonotype has just a few counts. V is TRBV7-7 and J is TRBJ2-1; 8 positions agree with TRBD1. The CDR3 contains 12 residues. Trimming cost V 7 bases and J 8 bases; bases outside gene matches: 4. Germline V gene data show CDR1 as SSHAT and CDR2 as FNYEAQ (reference sequence). CDR3: CASTGGTDEQFF. The CDR3 DNA reads as TGTGCCAGCACAGGGGGCACCGATGAGCAGTTCTTC.

The DNA of the CDR3 is TGCGCCAGCAGCCAAGGATCCGAGAGGCCCCAGCATTTT. This translates into CASSQGSERPQHF. The V gene is TRBV4-1, the J gene TRBJ1-5; D gene ambiguous. Germline V gene data show CDR1 as MGHRA and CDR2 as YSYEKL. CDR3 length equals 13 residues. Trimming took 1 base from V and 9 from J, leaving 10 bases between them.

This clonotype was observed a few times. The genes are TRBV7-2 and TRBJ2-5, with 8 bases fitting TRBD1. This CDR3 is built from 13 residues. Germline V gene data show CDR1 as SGHTA and CDR2 as FQGNSA. V lost 5 bases, J lost 8 bases, and 7 bases stayed unmatched. The CDR3 nucleotides read TGTGCCAGCAGCGGCCGGACAGGGCTAACCCAGTACTTC. It is translated as CASSGRTGLTQYF.

This clonotype was counted ten times or more. The genes are TRBV4-1 and TRBJ2-3; D not certain. From germline, CDR1 is MGHRA and CDR2 YSYEKL. The V gene lost 0 bases and the J gene lost 5 bases, with 9 bases spanning the gap. This CDR3 has 14 residues. CDR3 in DNA: TGCGCCAGCAGCCAAGACTGGGCCGGAGATACGCAGTATTTT. Protein product: CASSQDWAGDTQYF.

J is TRBJ2-1 and V is TRBV11-2; either TRBD1 or TRBD2 may fit D (6 bases each). CDR3 length equals 14 residues. With 8 bases removed from V and 7 bases from J, the gap between germline ends came to 18 bases. Germline CDR1 is SGHAT and CDR2 is FQNNGV. The CDR3, as DNA: TGTGCCAGCCGACGGGGGCCCCAGGGGAATGAGCAGTTCTTC. As protein: CASRRGPQGNEQFF.

The chain uses TRBV29-1 and TRBJ2-3, with 7 bases fitting TRBD1. Germline V gene sequence: CDR1 SQVTM, CDR2 ANQGSEA. J lost 1 base, V lost 4 bases, and 5 bases had no gene match. The CDR3 has 14 residues. DNA of the CDR3: TGCAGCGTTGCCCTGGGGACAGGCACAGATACGCAGTATTTT. Translation: CSVALGTGTDTQYF.

This clonotype was observed at least ten times. DNA for the CDR3: TGTGCCAGCAGTTACGAGGGGGCTGGGGCCAACGTCCTGACTTTC. This sequence encodes CASSYEGAGANVLTF. The V and J genes are TRBV6-2 or TRBV6-3 and TRBJ2-6; perhaps TRBD1 as D (6 bases). The V end lost 2 bases, the J end lost 2 bases, and 7 bases lay between the germline ends. The germline V gene has CDR1 MNHEY and CDR2 SVGEGT. This CDR3 is built from 15 residues.

The J gene is TRBJ1-5, the V gene TRBV7-2; D uncertain. This CDR3 comprises 13 residues. The V and J ends lost 5 bases and 9 bases respectively, with 14 bases between them. From germline, CDR1 is SGHTA and CDR2 FQGNSA. The chain's CDR3 is CASSPEAAGPQHF. The DNA for the CDR3 is TGTGCCAGCAGCCCTGAGGCGGCTGGGCCCCAGCATTTT. Full variable domain (outside the CDR3, taken from reference TRBV7-2 and TRBJ1-5): GAGVSQSPSNKVTEKGKDVELRCDPISGHTALYWYRQSLGQGLEFLIYFQGNSAPDKSGLPSDRFSAERTGGSVSTLTIQRTQQEDSAVYLCASSPEAAGPQHFGDGTRLSIL.

This clonotype was observed a few times. The genes are TRBV3-1 and TRBJ2-2, with 9 positions matching TRBD2. Germline V gene lookup returns CDR1 LGHDT and CDR2 YNNKEL (reference sequence). V was clipped by 8 bases and J by 5 bases; unmatched bases: 6. CDR3 size: 14 residues. The CDR3 protein is CASGGRASTGELFF. As DNA, the CDR3 is TGTGCCAGCGGCGGGAGGGCCTCGACCGGGGAGCTGTTTTTT.

The chain carries TRBV5-1 and TRBJ2-2; the D gene is possibly TRBD1 (5 bases). Deletions cut 6 bases from V and 1 base from J, with 10 bases between. The CDR3 spans 14 residues. Germline V gene data show CDR1 as SGHRS and CDR2 as YFSETQ. CDR3 sequence reads: CASIGARNTGELFF. The CDR3 coding sequence is TGCGCCAGCATTGGGGCTAGGAACACCGGGGAGCTGTTTTTT.

The genes are TRBV5-1 and TRBJ2-7, with D possibly TRBD1 on 6 matching bases. The CDR3 runs 13 residues. The V gene lost 2 bases and the J gene lost 4 bases, with 10 bases spanning the gap. The germline gives CDR1 SGHRS, CDR2 YFSETQ. Written as DNA, the CDR3 is TGCGCCAGCAGCTTCGGGACATATTACGAGCAGTACTTC. It is translated as CASSFGTYYEQYF.

This clonotype was found a few times. This chain links TRBV3-1 with TRBJ2-4; tentatively, D is TRBD1 (5 bases). Germline V gene lookup returns CDR1 LGHDT and CDR2 YNNKEL (reference sequence). The CDR3 consists of 17 residues. V shed 4 bases and J shed 0 bases, with 16 bases lying between them. CDR3 protein: CASSPRVGRVAKNIQYF. DNA of the CDR3: TGTGCCAGCAGCCCGCGAGTGGGGCGTGTAGCCAAAAACATTCAGTACTTC.

Only a few counts were recorded for this clonotype. Here the CDR3 DNA reads TGTGCCAGCACTCTCCGGGACGGTAATGAAAAACTGTTTTTT. Its translation is CASTLRDGNEKLFF. The J gene is TRBJ1-4, the V gene TRBV12-3 or TRBV12-4; maybe TRBD1 (5 bases). This CDR3 contains 14 residues. V dropped 7 bases and J dropped 4 bases, with 13 bases sitting between them.

This clonotype was found many times. The CDR3 protein is CASSLVAGDYGYTF. In DNA form, the CDR3 reads TGTGCCAGCAGCTTAGTGGCAGGAGATTATGGCTACACCTTC. This sequence joins TRBV7-3 and TRBJ1-2; D is unresolved. V dropped 2 bases and J dropped 5 bases, with 12 bases sitting between them. This CDR3 is built from 14 residues. Germline CDR1 SGHTA, CDR2 FQGTGA.

V and J are TRBV3-1 and TRBJ2-1, with TRBD2 identical over 7 bases. The germline gives CDR1 LGHDT, CDR2 YNNKEL (reference sequence). The CDR3 covers 12 residues. V shed 6 bases and J 11 bases; nucleotides not matched to a gene: 7. The DNA of the CDR3 is TGTGCCAGCAGTTCCACCGGGACTAAGCAGTTCTTC. Its protein is CASSSTGTKQFF.

There are a few counts of this clonotype. The V gene is TRBV12-3 or TRBV12-4, the J gene TRBJ2-7; D uncertain. The CDR3 has 15 residues. V lost 6 bases to trimming and J lost 3 bases, with 18 bases between them. CDR3 nucleotide sequence: TGTGCCAGCAGCCATATCGGGCTTGGCGTCTACGAGCAGTACTTC. As protein: CASSHIGLGVYEQYF.

This clonotype was picked up a small number of times. The V call is TRBV11-1, the J call TRBJ2-1; possibly TRBD1 for D (6 bases). The CDR3 spans 19 residues. Looked up from germline, CDR1 is SGHAT and CDR2 is FQDESV (reference sequence). V lost 5 bases and J lost 7, with 30 bases in between. CDR3 residues: CASSARHRDTTRSGNEQFF. The DNA of the CDR3 is TGTGCCAGCAGCGCCCGACACCGGGACACCACCCGGTCCGGGAATGAGCAGTTCTTC.

The chain employs TRBV7-3 and TRBJ2-3; 7 positions agree with TRBD2. J was trimmed by 5 bases and V by 5 bases; bases with no gene match: 7. CDR3 length: 14 amino acids. The germline V gene has CDR1 SGHTA and CDR2 FQGTGA. The CDR3 bases are TGTGCCAGCAGCCCTGGCGGGAGACAAGATACGCAGTATTTT. Its translation is CASSPGGRQDTQYF.

The CDR3 region has the DNA TGTGCCAGCAGCTTAGTGGCGGGGGGACTCGGTGAGCAGTTCTTC. Translation gives CASSLVAGGLGEQFF. V gene TRBV11-2 combines with J gene TRBJ2-1, with 8 bases aligning to TRBD2. CDR1 is SGHAT, CDR2 FQNNGV, per germline. The CDR3 is 15 amino acids. The junction had 8 bases not matched to a gene; V was cut back by 1 base and J by 9 bases. Filled out from reference TRBV11-2 and TRBJ2-1, the complete variable domain reads EAGVAQSPRYKIIEKRQSVAFWCNPISGHATLYWYQQILGQGPKLLIQFQNNGVVDDSQLPKDRFSAERLKGVDSTLKIQPAKLEDSAVYLCASSLVAGGLGEQFFGPGTRLTVL.

This clonotype was counted many times. The CDR3 nucleotides are TGTGCCAGCAGCTCCTTAGGACTAGCGGGAGAACAGTACTTC. This codes for CASSSLGLAGEQYF. The chain uses TRBV7-6 and TRBJ2-5; 13 bases are shared with TRBD2. V dropped 4 bases and J dropped 11; count of bases not matched to a gene: 7. Germline loops: CDR1 SGHVS, CDR2 FNYEAQ. The CDR3 totals 14 residues.

This clonotype was seen more than once but under ten times. The rearrangement joins TRBV10-1 to TRBJ2-3; TRBD2 aligns across 10 bases. Germline trimming cut 3 bases from V and 4 bases from J; bases unmatched to any gene: 4. The germline V gene has CDR1 WNHNN and CDR2 SYGVQD (reference sequence). The CDR3 spans 15 residues. Written as DNA, the CDR3 is TGCGCCAGCAGTGAAAGCGGGAGGGCCCCAGATACGCAGTATTTT. Its protein product is CASSESGRAPDTQYF.

This clonotype was picked up a small number of times. This chain links TRBV15 with TRBJ2-5; the D gene is possibly TRBD1 (6 bases). Germline V lookup: CDR1 LNHNV, CDR2 YYDKDF (reference sequence). The CDR3 runs to 15 residues. Trimming stripped 7 bases from V and 5 bases from J, with 20 bases between. DNA for the CDR3: TGTGCCACCACGGCCGTGAGGGGGAGCGTGGAGACCCAGTACTTC. This sequence encodes CATTAVRGSVETQYF.